Sequencing of this T cell receptor beta chain was carried out in a study of blood T cell repertoires in COVID-19. Study context: COVID-19 samples from acute and convalescent phases originated in the United States, Italy and Spain. Sources were T cells, B-cell-depleted T cells, or PBMCs; the material itself was cDNA or gDNA.

Source study methods: Scientists estimated how many nucleated cells there were by amplifying reference gene primers. Some clones are missing from TCRdb's copy, which holds only in-frame ones; the method was immunoSEQ multiplex PCR. The DNA was the basis for D and trimming; V, J and clone size are from that table. The table shows over 110,000 clones, with roughly 88% occurring only once. Sequencing used peripheral blood. This TCR came from a woman aged 50 to 65 with acute or convalescent COVID-19.

The CDR3 nucleotides read TGTGCCAGCAGTGAAGGGGCAGGTAGCTATGGCTACACCTTC. Translation: CASSEGAGSYGYTF. The chain recombines TRBV6-1 with TRBJ1-2; D is unresolved. This CDR3 has 14 residues. Trimming stripped 1 base from V and 4 bases from J, with 10 bases between. Germline V CDR1 and CDR2: MNHNS, SASEGT.